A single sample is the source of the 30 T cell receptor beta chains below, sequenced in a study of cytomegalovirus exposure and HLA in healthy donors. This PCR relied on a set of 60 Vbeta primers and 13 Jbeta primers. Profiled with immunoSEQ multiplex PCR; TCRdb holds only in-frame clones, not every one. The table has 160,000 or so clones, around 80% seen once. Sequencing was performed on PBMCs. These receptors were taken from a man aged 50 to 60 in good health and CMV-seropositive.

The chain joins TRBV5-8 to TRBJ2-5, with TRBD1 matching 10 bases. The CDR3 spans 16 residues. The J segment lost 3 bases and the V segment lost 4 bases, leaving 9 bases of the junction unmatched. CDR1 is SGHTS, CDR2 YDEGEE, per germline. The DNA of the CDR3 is TGTGCCAGCAGCAGGGGACAGGGGTTTTCTAAAGAGACCCAGTACTTC. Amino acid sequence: CASSRGQGFSKETQYF.

The CDR3 loop reads CASSSTGSSGNTIYF. The CDR3 nucleotides read TGTGCCAGCAGCTCCACAGGGAGCTCCGGAAACACCATATATTTT. This sequence joins TRBV6-1 and TRBJ1-3; D is possibly TRBD1 (6 bases). Germline V CDR1 and CDR2: MNHNS, SASEGT. There are 15 residues in the CDR3. The V end lost 6 bases, the J end lost 4 bases, and 16 bases lay between the germline ends.

The CDR3 DNA sequence: TGTGCCAGCAGCCGGGAGTATAATTCACCCCTCCACTTT. Residues: CASSREYNSPLHF. The rearrangement joins TRBV7-3 to TRBJ1-6; D gene uncertain. Germline V gene data show CDR1 as SGHTA and CDR2 as FQGTGA. The CDR3 contains 13 residues. Trimming pared 5 bases from V and 4 bases from J, leaving 6 bases between.

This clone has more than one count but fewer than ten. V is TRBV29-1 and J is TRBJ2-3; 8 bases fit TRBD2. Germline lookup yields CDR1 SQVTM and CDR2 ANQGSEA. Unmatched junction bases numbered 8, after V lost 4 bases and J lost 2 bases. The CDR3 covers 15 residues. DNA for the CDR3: TGCAGCGTTGTGCCCCAGCGGGGGACCACAGATACGCAGTATTTT. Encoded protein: CSVVPQRGTTDTQYF.

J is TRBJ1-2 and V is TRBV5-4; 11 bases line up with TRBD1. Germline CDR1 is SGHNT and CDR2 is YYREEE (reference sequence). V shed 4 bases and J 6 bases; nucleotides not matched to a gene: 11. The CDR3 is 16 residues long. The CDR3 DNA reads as TGTGCCAGCAGCGGGTGGGACAGGGGGATTACGGATGGCTACACCTTC. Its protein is CASSGWDRGITDGYTF.

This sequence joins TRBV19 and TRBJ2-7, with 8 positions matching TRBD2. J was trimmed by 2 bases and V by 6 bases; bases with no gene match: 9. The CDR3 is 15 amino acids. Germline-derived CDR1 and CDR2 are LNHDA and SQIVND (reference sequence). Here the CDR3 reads CASSPGAGGPYEQYV. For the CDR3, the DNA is TGTGCCAGTAGCCCGGGCGCGGGAGGCCCCTACGAGCAGTACGTC.

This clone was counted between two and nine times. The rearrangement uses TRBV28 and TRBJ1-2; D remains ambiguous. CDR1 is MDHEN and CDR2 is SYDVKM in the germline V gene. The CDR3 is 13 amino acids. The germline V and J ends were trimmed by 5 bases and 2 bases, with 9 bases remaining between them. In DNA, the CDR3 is TGTGCCAGCAGTCTTCTCTCGAACTATGGCTACACCTTC. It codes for CASSLLSNYGYTF.

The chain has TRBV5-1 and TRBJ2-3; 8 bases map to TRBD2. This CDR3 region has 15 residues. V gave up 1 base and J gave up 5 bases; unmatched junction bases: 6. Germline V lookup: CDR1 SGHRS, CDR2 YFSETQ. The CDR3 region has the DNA TGCGCCAGCAGCTTGTCTAGCGGGTTGGGAGATACGCAGTATTTT. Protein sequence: CASSLSSGLGDTQYF.

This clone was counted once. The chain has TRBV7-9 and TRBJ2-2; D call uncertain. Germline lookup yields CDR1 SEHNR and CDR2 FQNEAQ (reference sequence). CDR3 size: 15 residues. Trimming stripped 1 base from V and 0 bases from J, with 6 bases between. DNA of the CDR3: TGTGCCAGCAGCTTAGGGGCATCGAACACCGGGGAGCTGTTTTTT. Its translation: CASSLGASNTGELFF.

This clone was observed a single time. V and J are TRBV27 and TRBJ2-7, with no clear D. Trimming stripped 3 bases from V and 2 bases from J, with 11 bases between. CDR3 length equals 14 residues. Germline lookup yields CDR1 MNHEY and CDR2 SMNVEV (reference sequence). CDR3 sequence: CASSFRLLPYEQYF. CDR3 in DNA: TGTGCCAGCAGTTTCCGACTCCTTCCCTACGAGCAGTACTTC.

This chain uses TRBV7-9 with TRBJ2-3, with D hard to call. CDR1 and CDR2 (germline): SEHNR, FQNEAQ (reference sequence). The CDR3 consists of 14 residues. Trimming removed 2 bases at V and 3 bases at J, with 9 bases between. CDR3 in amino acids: CASSLFSLTDTQYF. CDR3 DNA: TGTGCCAGCAGCTTATTCTCCCTAACAGATACGCAGTATTTT.

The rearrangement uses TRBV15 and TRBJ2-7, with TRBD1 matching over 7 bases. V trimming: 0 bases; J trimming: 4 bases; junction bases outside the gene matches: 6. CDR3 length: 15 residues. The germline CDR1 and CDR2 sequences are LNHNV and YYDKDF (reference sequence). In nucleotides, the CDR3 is TGTGCCACCAGCAGAGATACAGGGGCCGGATACGAGCAGTACGTC. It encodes CATSRDTGAGYEQYV.

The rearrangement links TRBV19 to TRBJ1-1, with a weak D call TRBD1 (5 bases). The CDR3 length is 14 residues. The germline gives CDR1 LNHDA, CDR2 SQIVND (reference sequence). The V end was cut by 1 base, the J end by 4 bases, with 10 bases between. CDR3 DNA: TGTGCCAGTAGTATAGCGGGGGACCGCACTGAAGCTTTCTTT. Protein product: CASSIAGDRTEAFF.

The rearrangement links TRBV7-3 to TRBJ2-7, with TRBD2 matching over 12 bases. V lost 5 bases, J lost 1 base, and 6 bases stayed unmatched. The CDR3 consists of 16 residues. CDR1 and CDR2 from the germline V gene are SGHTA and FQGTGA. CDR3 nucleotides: TGTGCCAGCAGCCTTGAGGGGACTAGCGGGTCCTACGAGCAGTACTTC. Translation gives CASSLEGTSGSYEQYF.

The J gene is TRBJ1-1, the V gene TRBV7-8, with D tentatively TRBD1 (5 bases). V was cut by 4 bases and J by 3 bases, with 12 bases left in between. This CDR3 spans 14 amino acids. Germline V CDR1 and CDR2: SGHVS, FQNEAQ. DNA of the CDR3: TGTGCCAGCAGCTCGCGAGAAGGGGACACTGAAGCTTTCTTT. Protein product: CASSSREGDTEAFF.

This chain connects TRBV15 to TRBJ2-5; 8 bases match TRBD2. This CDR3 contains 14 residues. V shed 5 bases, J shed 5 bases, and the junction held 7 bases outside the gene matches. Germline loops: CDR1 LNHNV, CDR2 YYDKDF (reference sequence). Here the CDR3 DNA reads TGTGCCACCAGCCGGCGGGGGGCCACGGAGACCCAGTACTTC. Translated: CATSRRGATETQYF.

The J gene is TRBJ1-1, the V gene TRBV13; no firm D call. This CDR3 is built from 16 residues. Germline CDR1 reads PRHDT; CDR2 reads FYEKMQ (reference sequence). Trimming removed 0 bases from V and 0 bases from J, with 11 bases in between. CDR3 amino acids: CASSLGSDYMNTEAFF. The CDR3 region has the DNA TGTGCCAGCAGCTTAGGATCTGACTATATGAACACTGAAGCTTTCTTT.

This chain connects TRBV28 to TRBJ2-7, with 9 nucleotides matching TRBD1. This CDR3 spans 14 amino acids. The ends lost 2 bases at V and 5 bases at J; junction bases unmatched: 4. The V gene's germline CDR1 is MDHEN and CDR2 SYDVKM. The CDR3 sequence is CASSLVGTGNEQYF. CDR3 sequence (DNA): TGTGCCAGCAGTTTAGTCGGGACAGGGAACGAGCAGTACTTC.

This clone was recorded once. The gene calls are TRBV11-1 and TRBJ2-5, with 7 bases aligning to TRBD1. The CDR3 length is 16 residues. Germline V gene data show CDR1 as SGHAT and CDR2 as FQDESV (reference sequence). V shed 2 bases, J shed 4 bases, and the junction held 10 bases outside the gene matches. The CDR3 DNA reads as TGTGCCAGCAGCTTAACACGGGACAGTTGGGTAGAGACCCAGTACTTC. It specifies CASSLTRDSWVETQYF.

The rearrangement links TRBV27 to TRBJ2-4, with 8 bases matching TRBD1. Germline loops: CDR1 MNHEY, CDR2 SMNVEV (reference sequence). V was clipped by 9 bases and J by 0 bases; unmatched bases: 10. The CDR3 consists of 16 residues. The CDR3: CASTSGTGLAKNIQYF. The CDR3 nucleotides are TGTGCCAGTACTTCCGGGACAGGATTAGCCAAAAACATTCAGTACTTC.

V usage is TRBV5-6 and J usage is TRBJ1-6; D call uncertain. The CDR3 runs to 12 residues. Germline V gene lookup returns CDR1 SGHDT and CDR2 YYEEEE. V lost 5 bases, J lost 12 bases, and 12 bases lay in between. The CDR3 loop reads CASSILHEPLHF. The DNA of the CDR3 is TGTGCCAGCAGTATACTTCACGAACCCCTCCACTTT.

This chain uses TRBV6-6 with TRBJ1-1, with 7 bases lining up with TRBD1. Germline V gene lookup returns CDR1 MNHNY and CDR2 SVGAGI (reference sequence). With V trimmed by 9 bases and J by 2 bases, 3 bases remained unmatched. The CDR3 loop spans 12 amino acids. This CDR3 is CASGGGNTEAFF. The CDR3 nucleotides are TGTGCCAGTGGAGGGGGCAACACTGAAGCTTTCTTT.

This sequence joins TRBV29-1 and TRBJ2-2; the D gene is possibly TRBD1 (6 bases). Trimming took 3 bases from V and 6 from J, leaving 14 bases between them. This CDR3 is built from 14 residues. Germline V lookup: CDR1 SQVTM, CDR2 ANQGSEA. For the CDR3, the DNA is TGCAGCGTTGAGAAGCAGCAGGGGTCCGGGGAGCTGTTTTTT. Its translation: CSVEKQQGSGELFF.

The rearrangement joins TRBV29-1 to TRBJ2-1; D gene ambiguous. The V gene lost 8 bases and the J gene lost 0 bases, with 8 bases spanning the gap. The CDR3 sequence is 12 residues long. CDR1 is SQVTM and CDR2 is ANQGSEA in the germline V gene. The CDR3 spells CSIFSSYNEQFF. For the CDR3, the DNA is TGCAGCATCTTCAGCTCCTACAATGAGCAGTTCTTC.

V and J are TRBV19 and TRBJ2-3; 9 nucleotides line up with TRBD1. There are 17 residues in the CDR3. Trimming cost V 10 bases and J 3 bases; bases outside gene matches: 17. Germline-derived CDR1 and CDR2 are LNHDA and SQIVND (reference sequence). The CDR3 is CATRNTGGAGRTDTQYF. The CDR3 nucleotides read TGTGCCACTAGGAATACAGGGGGCGCGGGGAGGACAGATACGCAGTATTTT.

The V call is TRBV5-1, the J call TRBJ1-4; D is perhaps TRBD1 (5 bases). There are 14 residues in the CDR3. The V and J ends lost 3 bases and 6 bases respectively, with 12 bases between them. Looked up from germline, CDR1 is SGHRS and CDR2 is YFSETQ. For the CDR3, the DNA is TGCGCCAGCAGCTCGCCGGGCAGGGATGAAAAACTGTTTTTT. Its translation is CASSSPGRDEKLFF.

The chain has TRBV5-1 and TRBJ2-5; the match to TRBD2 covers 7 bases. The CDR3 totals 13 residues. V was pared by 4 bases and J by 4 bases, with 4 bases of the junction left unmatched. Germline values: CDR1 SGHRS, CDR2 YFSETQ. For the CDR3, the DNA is TGCGCCAGCAGCAGACTAGCCTCAGAGACCCAGTACTTC. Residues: CASSRLASETQYF.

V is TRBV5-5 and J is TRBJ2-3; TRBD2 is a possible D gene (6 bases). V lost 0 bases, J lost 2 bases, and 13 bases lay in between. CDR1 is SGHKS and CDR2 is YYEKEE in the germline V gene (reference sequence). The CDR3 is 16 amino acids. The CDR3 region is CASSLGPSAATDTQYF. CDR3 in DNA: TGTGCCAGCAGCTTGGGGCCTAGCGCCGCCACAGATACGCAGTATTTT.

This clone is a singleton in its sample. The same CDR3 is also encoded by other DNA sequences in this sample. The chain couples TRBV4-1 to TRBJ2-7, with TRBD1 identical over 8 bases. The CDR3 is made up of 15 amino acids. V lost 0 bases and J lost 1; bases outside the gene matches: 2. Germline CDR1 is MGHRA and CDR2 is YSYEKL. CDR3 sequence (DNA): TGCGCCAGCAGCCAAGACAGGGGGCTATCCTACGAGCAGTACGTC. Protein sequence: CASSQDRGLSYEQYV.

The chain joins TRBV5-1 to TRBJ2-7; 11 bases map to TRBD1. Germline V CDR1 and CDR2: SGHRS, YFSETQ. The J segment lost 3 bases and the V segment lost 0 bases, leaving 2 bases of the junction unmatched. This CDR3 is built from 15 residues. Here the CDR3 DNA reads TGCGCCAGCAGCTTGGAGGGGACAGGGGGCTACGAGCAGTACTTC. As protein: CASSLEGTGGYEQYF.